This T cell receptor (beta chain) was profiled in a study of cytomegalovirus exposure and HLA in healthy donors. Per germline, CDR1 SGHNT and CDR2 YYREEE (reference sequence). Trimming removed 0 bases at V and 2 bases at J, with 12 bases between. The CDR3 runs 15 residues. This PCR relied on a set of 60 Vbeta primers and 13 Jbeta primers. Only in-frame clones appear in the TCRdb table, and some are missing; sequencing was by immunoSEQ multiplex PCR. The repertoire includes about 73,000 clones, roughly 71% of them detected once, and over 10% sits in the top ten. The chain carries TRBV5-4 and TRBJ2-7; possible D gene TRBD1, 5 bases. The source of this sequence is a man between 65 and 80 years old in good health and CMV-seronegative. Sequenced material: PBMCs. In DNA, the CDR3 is TGTGCCAGCAGCTTGGGGCTCGACAGTACCTACGAGCAGTACTTC. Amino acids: CASSLGLDSTYEQYF.